The following is a TCR beta chain sequence with its context. Trimming pared 4 bases from V and 1 base from J, leaving 8 bases between. The V gene's germline CDR1 is LNHNV and CDR2 YYDKDF (reference sequence). CDR3 size: 14 residues. The source of the sample is a study of OX40 agonist ivuxolimab in advanced cancers. Sequencing was performed with immunoSEQ multiplex PCR; in TCRdb, only in-frame clones are kept and a portion is missing. The table includes 30,000 or so clones, roughly 90% detected once. The genes are TRBV15 and TRBJ1-5, with a weak D call TRBD1 (6 bases). This specimen was CD4+ or CD8+ T cells sorted from blood, taken in a trial of the OX40 agonist ivuxolimab. This receptor was obtained from an adult with an advanced solid tumor such as melanoma, head and neck, liver or kidney cancer. The CDR3 protein is CATSTGQSNQPQHF. The CDR3 coding sequence is TGTGCCACCAGCACGGGACAAAGCAATCAGCCCCAGCATTTT.